This TCR beta chain was found in a study of blood T cell repertoires in COVID-19. For the study at large: Samples of COVID-19 (acute and convalescent) were obtained from the United States, Italy and Spain.

Sequencing used immunoSEQ multiplex PCR; TCRdb keeps in-frame clones, though not all of them. The top ten hold around 14% of the sample, which has approximately 250,000 clones, 86% seen once. From germline, CDR1 is SNHLY and CDR2 FYNNEI. This CDR3 spans 11 amino acids. Unmatched junction bases numbered 1, after V lost 9 bases and J lost 4 bases. The V gene is TRBV2, the J gene TRBJ1-1, with 8 bases aligning to TRBD1. The sample was peripheral blood. The clonotype originates from a woman in her 70s with COVID-19, enrolled during active disease. CDR3 protein: CARDRGTEAFF. DNA of the CDR3: TGTGCCAGAGACAGGGGCACTGAAGCTTTCTTT.